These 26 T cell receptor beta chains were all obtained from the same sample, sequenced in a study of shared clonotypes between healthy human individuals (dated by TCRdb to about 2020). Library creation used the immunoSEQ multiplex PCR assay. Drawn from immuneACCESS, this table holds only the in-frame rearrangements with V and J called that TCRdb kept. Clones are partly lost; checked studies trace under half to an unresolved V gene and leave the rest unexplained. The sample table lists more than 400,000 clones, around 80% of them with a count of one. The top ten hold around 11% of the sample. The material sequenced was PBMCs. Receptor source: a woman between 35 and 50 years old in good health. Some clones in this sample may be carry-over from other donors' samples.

The chain's CDR3 is CASSTGTGLEQYF. DNA of the CDR3: TGTGCCAGTTCAACCGGGACAGGGTTGGAGCAGTACTTC. This chain joins TRBV19 and TRBJ2-7; 9 bases fit TRBD1. The CDR3 covers 13 residues. In germline, CDR1 is LNHDA, CDR2 SQIVND (reference sequence). V lost 8 bases, J lost 7 bases, and 9 bases stayed unmatched.

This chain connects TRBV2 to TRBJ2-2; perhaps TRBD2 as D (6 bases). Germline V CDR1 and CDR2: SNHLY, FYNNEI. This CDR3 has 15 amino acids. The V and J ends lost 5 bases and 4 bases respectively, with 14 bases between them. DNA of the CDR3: TGTGCCAGCAGTCCAACTAGCATAGGCACCGGGGAGCTGTTTTTT. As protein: CASSPTSIGTGELFF.

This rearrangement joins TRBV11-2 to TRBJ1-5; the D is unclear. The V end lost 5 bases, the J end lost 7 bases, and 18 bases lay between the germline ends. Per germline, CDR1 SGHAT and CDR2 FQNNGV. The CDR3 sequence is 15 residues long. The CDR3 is CASSTTIWGEQPQHF. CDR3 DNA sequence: TGTGCCAGCAGCACAACCATCTGGGGTGAACAGCCCCAGCATTTT.

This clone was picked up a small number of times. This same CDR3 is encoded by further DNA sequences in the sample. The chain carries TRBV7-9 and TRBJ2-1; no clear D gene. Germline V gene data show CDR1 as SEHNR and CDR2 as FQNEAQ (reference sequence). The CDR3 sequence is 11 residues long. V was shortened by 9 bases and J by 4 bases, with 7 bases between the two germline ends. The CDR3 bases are TGTGCCAGTTCCGGGTACAATGAGCAGTTCTTC. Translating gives CASSGYNEQFF. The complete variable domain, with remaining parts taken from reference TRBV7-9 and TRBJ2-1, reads DTGVSQNPRHKITKRGQNVTFRCDPISEHNRLYWYRQTLGQGPEFLTYFQNEAQLEKSRLLSDRFSAERPKGSFSTLEIQRTEQGDSAMYLCASSGYNEQFFGPGTRLTVL.

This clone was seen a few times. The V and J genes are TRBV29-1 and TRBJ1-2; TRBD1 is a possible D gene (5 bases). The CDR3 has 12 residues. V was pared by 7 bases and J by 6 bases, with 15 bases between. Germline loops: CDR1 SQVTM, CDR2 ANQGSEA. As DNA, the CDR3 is TGCAGCGCCGGGGGGAAGCATGATGGCTACACCTTC. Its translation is CSAGGKHDGYTF.

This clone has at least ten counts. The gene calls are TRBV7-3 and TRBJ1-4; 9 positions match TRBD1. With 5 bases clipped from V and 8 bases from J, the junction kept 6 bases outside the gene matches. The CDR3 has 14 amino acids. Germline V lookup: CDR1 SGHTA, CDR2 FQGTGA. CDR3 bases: TGTGCCAGCAGCCCCCGGACAGGGGAGGAAAAACTGTTTTTT. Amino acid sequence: CASSPRTGEEKLFF.

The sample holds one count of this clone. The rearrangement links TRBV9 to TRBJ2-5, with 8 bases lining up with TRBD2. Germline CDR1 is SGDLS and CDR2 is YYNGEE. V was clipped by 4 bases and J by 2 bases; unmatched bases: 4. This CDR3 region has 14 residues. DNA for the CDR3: TGTGCCAGCAGCCGAACGGGGGGGCAAGAGACCCAGTACTTC. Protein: CASSRTGGQETQYF.

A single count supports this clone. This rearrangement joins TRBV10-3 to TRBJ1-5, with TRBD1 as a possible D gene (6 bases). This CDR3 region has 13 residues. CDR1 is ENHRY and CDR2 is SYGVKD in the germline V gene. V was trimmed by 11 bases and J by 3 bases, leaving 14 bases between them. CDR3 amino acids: CAARTAPNQPQHF. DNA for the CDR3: TGTGCCGCCAGGACAGCCCCCAATCAGCCCCAGCATTTT.

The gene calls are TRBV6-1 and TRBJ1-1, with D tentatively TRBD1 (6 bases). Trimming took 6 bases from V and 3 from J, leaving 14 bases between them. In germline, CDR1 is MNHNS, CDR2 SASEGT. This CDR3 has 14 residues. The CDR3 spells CASSPRAGDTEAFF. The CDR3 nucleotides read TGTGCCAGCAGCCCCCGGGCAGGGGACACTGAAGCTTTCTTT.

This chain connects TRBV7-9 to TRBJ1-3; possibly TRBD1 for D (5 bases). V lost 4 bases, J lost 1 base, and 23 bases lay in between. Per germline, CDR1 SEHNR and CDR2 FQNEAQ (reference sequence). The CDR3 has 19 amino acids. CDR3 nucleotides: TGTGCCAGCAGCTCTCCCTGGGGGAACCCAGAAAGATCTGGAAACACCATATATTTT. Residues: CASSSPWGNPERSGNTIYF.

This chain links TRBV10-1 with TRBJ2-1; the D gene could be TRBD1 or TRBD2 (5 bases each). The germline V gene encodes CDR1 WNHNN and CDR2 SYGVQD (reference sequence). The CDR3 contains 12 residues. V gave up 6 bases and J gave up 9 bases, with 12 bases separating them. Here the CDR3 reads CASRSPGGEQFF. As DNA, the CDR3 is TGCGCCAGCAGATCCCCTGGGGGTGAGCAGTTCTTC.

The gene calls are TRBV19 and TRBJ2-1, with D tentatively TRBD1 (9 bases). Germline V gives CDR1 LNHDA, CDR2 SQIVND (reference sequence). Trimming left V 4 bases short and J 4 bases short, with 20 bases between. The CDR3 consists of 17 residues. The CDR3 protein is CASSRGQGSGIYNEQFF. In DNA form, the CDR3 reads TGTGCCAGTAGTAGGGGACAGGGTAGCGGGATTTACAATGAGCAGTTCTTC.

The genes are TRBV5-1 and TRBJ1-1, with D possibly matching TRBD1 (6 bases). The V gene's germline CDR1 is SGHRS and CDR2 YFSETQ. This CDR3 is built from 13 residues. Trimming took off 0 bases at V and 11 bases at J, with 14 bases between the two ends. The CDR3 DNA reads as TGCGCCAGCAGCTTGGCCGATACAGGGTGGGCTTTCTTT. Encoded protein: CASSLADTGWAFF.

The CDR3 sequence is CASSPQGVRGELFF. The DNA of the CDR3 is TGTGCCAGCAGTCCGCAGGGAGTTCGAGGGGAGCTGTTTTTT. The V gene is TRBV28, the J gene TRBJ2-2; D may be TRBD1 or TRBD2 (5 bases each). Germline lookup yields CDR1 MDHEN and CDR2 SYDVKM. The CDR3 is made up of 14 amino acids. V lost 5 bases and J lost 8, with 15 bases in between. Drawing the rest from reference TRBV28 and TRBJ2-2, the complete variable domain is DVKVTQSSRYLVKRTGEKVFLECVQDMDHENMFWYRQDPGLGLRLIYFSYDVKMKEKGDIPEGYSVSREKKERFSLILESASTNQTSMYLCASSPQGVRGELFFGEGSRLTVL.

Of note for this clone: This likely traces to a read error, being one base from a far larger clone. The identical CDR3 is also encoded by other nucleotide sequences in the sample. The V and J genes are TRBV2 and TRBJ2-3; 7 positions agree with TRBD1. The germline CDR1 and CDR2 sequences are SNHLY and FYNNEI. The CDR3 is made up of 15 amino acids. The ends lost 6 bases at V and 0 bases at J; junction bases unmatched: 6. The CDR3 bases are TGTGCCAGCAGGGACAGGACGGGGAGCACAGATACGCAGTATTTT. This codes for CASRDRTGSTDTQYF.

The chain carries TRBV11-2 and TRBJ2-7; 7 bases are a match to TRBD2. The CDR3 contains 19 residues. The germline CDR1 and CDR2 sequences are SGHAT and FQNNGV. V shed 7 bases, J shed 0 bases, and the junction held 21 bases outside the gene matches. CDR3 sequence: CASTRFPPQRGSLSYEQYF. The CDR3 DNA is TGTGCCAGCACCAGATTTCCCCCCCAGCGCGGGAGCCTCTCCTACGAGCAGTACTTC.

This CDR3 reads CASSGYGYGYTF. The CDR3 coding sequence is TGCGCCAGCAGCGGGTACGGCTATGGCTACACCTTC. The chain couples TRBV5-1 to TRBJ1-2; D uncertain. V lost 4 bases to trimming and J lost 4 bases, with 8 bases between them. CDR1 is SGHRS, CDR2 YFSETQ, per germline. This CDR3 spans 12 amino acids.

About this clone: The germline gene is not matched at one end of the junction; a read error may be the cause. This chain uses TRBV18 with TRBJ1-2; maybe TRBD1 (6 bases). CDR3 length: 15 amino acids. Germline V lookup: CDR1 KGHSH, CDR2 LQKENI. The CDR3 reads CASPPPVEGGNGYTF. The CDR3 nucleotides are TGTGCCAGCCCACCCCCCGTGGAGGGGGGAAATGGCTACACCTTC.

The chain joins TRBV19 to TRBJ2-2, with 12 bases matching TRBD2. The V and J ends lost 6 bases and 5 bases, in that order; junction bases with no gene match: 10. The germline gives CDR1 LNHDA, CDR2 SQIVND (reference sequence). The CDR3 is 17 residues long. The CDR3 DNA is TGTGCCAGTAGGCCCCTAGCGGGAGGGCCTTTTACCGGGGAGCTGTTTTTT. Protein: CASRPLAGGPFTGELFF. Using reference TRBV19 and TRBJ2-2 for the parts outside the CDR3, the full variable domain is DGGITQSPKYLFRKEGQNVTLSCEQNLNHDAMYWYRQDPGQGLRLIYYSQIVNDFQKGDIAEGYSVSREKKESFPLTVTSAQKNPTAFYLCASRPLAGGPFTGELFFGEGSRLTVL.

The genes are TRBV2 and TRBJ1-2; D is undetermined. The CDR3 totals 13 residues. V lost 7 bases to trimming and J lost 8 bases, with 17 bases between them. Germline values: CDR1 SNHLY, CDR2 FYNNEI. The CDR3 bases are TGTGCCAGCACATTAGCCCTGACACGGGGCTACACCTTC. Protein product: CASTLALTRGYTF.

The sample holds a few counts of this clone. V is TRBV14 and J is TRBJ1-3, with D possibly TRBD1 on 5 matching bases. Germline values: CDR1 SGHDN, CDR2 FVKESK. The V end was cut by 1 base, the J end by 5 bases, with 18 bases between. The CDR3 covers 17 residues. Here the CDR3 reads CASSQGVRAAGRNTIYF. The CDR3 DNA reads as TGTGCCAGCAGCCAAGGGGTTCGGGCTGCGGGGCGAAACACCATATATTTT.

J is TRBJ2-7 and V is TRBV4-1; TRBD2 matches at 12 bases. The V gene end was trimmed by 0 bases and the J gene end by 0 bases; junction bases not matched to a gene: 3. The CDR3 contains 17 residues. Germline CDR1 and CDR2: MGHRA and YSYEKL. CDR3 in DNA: TGCGCCAGCAGCCAAGAAGCGACTAGCGGGAGCTCCTACGAGCAGTACTTC. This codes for CASSQEATSGSSYEQYF.

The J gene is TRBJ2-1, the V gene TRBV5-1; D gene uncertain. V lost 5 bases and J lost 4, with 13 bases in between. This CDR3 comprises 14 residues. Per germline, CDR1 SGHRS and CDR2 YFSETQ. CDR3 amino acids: CASSMAVTYNEQFF. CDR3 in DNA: TGCGCCAGCAGTATGGCAGTGACTTACAATGAGCAGTTCTTC. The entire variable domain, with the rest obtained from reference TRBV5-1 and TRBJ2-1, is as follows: KAGVTQTPRYLIKTRGQQVTLSCSPISGHRSVSWYQQTPGQGLQFLFEYFSETQRNKGNFPGRFSGRQFSNSRSEMNVSTLELGDSALYLCASSMAVTYNEQFFGPGTRLTVL.

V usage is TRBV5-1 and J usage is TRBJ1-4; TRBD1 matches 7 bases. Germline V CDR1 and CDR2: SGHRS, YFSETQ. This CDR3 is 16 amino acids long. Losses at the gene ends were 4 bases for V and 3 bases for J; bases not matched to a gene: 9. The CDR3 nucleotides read TGCGCCAGCAGCGTTACAGGGGACACGGCTAATGAAAAACTGTTTTTT. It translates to CASSVTGDTANEKLFF.

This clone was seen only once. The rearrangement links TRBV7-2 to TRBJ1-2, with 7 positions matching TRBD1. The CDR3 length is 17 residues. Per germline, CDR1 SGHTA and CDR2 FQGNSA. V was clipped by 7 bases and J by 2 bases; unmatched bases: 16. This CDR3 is CASIRQGEGYRNYGYTF. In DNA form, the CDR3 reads TGTGCCAGCATACGACAGGGAGAAGGGTATAGGAACTATGGCTACACCTTC.

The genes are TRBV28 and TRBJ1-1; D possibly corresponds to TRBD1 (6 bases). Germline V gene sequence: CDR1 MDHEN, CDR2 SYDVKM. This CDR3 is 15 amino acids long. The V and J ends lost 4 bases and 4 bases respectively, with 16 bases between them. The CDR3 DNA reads TGTGCCAGCAGTTCTCGTCAGGGGTCAGGCACTGAAGCTTTCTTT. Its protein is CASSSRQGSGTEAFF.